The 23 T cell receptor beta chains below come from one sample, sequenced in a study of cytomegalovirus exposure and HLA in healthy donors. Assay used: immunoSEQ multiplex PCR; TCRdb lists only in-frame clones, some missing. The sample yields 55,000 to 75,000 clones, more than 85% seen once. What was sequenced was PBMCs. These receptor sequences come from a young man in good health and CMV-seropositive.

This clone was counted once. This CDR3 is CASSIVVEGIDYAKNIQYF. CDR3 nucleotides: TGTGCCAGTAGTATAGTAGTTGAGGGAATCGACTACGCCAAAAACATTCAGTACTTC. The chain uses TRBV19 and TRBJ2-4, with a tentative D call TRBD2 (5 bases). Trimming removed 1 base at V and 1 base at J, with 20 bases between. The CDR3 runs to 19 residues. The germline V gene has CDR1 LNHDA and CDR2 SQIVND (reference sequence).

The gene calls are TRBV9 and TRBJ2-3, with D maybe TRBD2 (6 bases). The V gene lost 3 bases and the J gene lost 7 bases, with 18 bases spanning the gap. This CDR3 has 15 residues. Germline assignment: CDR1 SGDLS and CDR2 YYNGEE. The CDR3 region is CASSDPTRERNTQYF. The CDR3 DNA reads as TGTGCCAGCAGCGATCCGACTCGGGAGAGGAATACGCAGTATTTT.

V gene TRBV28 combines with J gene TRBJ2-2; 8 bases line up with TRBD1. Germline assignment: CDR1 MDHEN and CDR2 SYDVKM. J lost 7 bases, V lost 6 bases, and 4 bases had no gene match. The CDR3 sequence is 13 residues long. The CDR3 nucleotides read TGTGCCAGCAGACACACAGGGGGCGGGGAGCTGTTTTTT. It specifies CASRHTGGGELFF.

The chain employs TRBV21-1 and TRBJ2-1; TRBD2 is the table's D call and was not checked against the DNA. TRBV21-1 is recorded as a pseudogene. CDR3 length: 12 amino acids. CDR3 residues: CASSKGGRRKFF. The CDR3 DNA reads TGTGCCAGCAGCAAAGGCGGGAGACGCAAGTTCTTC.

V usage is TRBV2 and J usage is TRBJ2-2, with a tentative D call TRBD2 (5 bases). The ends were cut back, 7 bases at V and 5 bases at J, with 14 bases in the middle. The CDR3 sequence is 14 residues long. The germline V gene encodes CDR1 SNHLY and CDR2 FYNNEI. The CDR3 bases are TGTGCCAGCACCAATGGAGGTGGAACCGGGGAGCTGTTTTTT. Its translation: CASTNGGGTGELFF.

This chain joins TRBV30 and TRBJ1-2; D is unclear. The germline gives CDR1 GTSNPN, CDR2 SVGIG (reference sequence). CDR3 length: 13 residues. Trimming shortened V by 5 bases and J by 5 bases, and 15 bases separated the two germline ends. The CDR3, as DNA: TGTGCCTGGGAAGGAGTGGGTTTTTATGGCTACACCTTC. Amino acid sequence: CAWEGVGFYGYTF.

This chain connects TRBV11-2 to TRBJ1-4, with TRBD1 matching over 7 bases. This CDR3 region has 17 residues. Germline V gene lookup returns CDR1 SGHAT and CDR2 FQNNGV. Trimming removed 6 bases from V and 5 bases from J; junction bases left unmatched: 15. The CDR3 loop is CASRTEAQGRWNEKLFF. The CDR3 bases are TGTGCCAGCAGGACGGAGGCACAGGGGAGGTGGAATGAAAAACTGTTTTTT.

The chain employs TRBV14 and TRBJ1-2; D unresolved. From germline, CDR1 is SGHDN and CDR2 FVKESK. CDR3 length: 11 residues. The ends were cut back, 4 bases at V and 8 bases at J, with 8 bases in the middle. The CDR3 loop is CASSRTRGYTF. CDR3 in DNA: TGTGCCAGCAGCCGAACTCGGGGCTACACCTTC.

The chain recombines TRBV27 with TRBJ2-3; D uncertain. This CDR3 contains 14 residues. The germline V gene encodes CDR1 MNHEY and CDR2 SMNVEV (reference sequence). V was pared by 2 bases and J by 2 bases, with 8 bases between. CDR3: CASSLDSPTDTQYF. DNA of the CDR3: TGTGCCAGCAGTTTAGATAGCCCCACAGATACGCAGTATTTT.

V usage is TRBV9 and J usage is TRBJ2-1, with TRBD2 matching 11 bases. With 4 bases clipped from V and 5 bases from J, the junction kept 11 bases outside the gene matches. Germline loops: CDR1 SGDLS, CDR2 YYNGEE. This CDR3 has 17 amino acids. CDR3 sequence (DNA): TGTGCCAGCAGCATCCCCCTGACTAGCGGGGAAGACAATGAGCAGTTCTTC. As protein: CASSIPLTSGEDNEQFF.

The J gene is TRBJ1-1, the V gene TRBV5-1; 11 bases are a match to TRBD1. The ends lost 1 base at V and 5 bases at J; junction bases unmatched: 7. The CDR3 is 16 amino acids. Germline CDR1 and CDR2: SGHRS and YFSETQ. This chain's CDR3 is CASSLWVGQGATEAFF. CDR3 coding DNA: TGCGCCAGCAGCTTGTGGGTCGGACAGGGGGCAACTGAAGCTTTCTTT.

The chain recombines TRBV7-6 with TRBJ1-2, with D hard to call. The CDR3 contains 15 residues. CDR1 is SGHVS and CDR2 is FNYEAQ in the germline V gene. V lost 7 bases and J lost 6, with 21 bases in between. CDR3 in DNA: TGTGCCAGCACCCCGGTGGATGGGAAACTAGATGGCTACACCTTC. Protein sequence: CASTPVDGKLDGYTF.

This clone was counted once. This chain links TRBV2 with TRBJ1-3; 8 bases are shared with TRBD1. With 6 bases clipped from V and 1 base from J, the junction kept 14 bases outside the gene matches. Per germline, CDR1 SNHLY and CDR2 FYNNEI. The CDR3 has 18 residues. This chain's CDR3 is CASSPLVPGGASGNTIYF. The CDR3 coding sequence is TGTGCCAGCAGCCCCTTAGTCCCAGGGGGCGCATCTGGAAACACCATATATTTT. Full variable domain (outside the CDR3, taken from reference TRBV2 and TRBJ1-3): EPEVTQTPSHQVTQMGQEVILRCVPISNHLYFYWYRQILGQKVEFLVSFYNNEISEKSEIFDDQFSVERPDGSNFTLKIRSTKLEDSAMYFCASSPLVPGGASGNTIYFGEGSWLTVV.

The table lists this clone with a count of one. The chain has TRBV5-4 and TRBJ1-2, with D uncertain. V lost 2 bases and J lost 14, with 25 bases in between. Germline V gene data show CDR1 as SGHNT and CDR2 as YYREEE (reference sequence). This CDR3 region has 15 residues. The CDR3 DNA reads TGTGCCAGCAGCTTTTACTTGGACTGGAGGTCCTCGTCTACCTTC. As protein: CASSFYLDWRSSSTF.

The chain has TRBV5-4 and TRBJ2-5; 8 nucleotides agree with TRBD2. The length of the CDR3 is 16 residues. The germline V gene has CDR1 SGHNT and CDR2 YYREEE (reference sequence). Trimming removed 0 bases from V and 0 bases from J; junction bases left unmatched: 4. The CDR3: CASSLEIAGNQETQYF. The CDR3 region has the DNA TGTGCCAGCAGCTTGGAAATAGCGGGGAACCAAGAGACCCAGTACTTC.

The V call is TRBV2, the J call TRBJ2-1, with 8 bases identical to TRBD2. V was pared by 8 bases and J by 4 bases, with 4 bases of the junction left unmatched. This CDR3 is 13 amino acids long. CDR1 is SNHLY and CDR2 is FYNNEI in the germline V gene. The CDR3 DNA sequence: TGTGCCAGCGCGGGGGGAGGGTACAATGAGCAGTTCTTC. The encoded protein is CASAGGGYNEQFF.

The rearrangement joins TRBV27 to TRBJ1-1; tentative D call: TRBD1 (5 bases). The V gene's germline CDR1 is MNHEY and CDR2 SMNVEV (reference sequence). The germline V and J ends were trimmed by 5 bases and 0 bases, with 16 bases remaining between them. CDR3 length: 16 residues. The CDR3 loop reads CASSPEEGFLNTEAFF. The CDR3, as DNA: TGTGCCAGCAGTCCCGAGGAGGGGTTTTTGAACACTGAAGCTTTCTTT.

The chain joins TRBV12-1 to TRBJ1-5; the table's TRBD1 call for D was not verified on the DNA. TRBV12-1 is a recognized pseudogene. The CDR3 loop spans 16 amino acids. The CDR3 protein is CASSPLQGISNQPQHF. CDR3 sequence (DNA): TGTGCCAGCAGCCCCCTACAGGGTATAAGCAATCAGCCCCAGCATTTT.

V gene TRBV11-2 combines with J gene TRBJ2-7, with a possible D match to TRBD2 (6 bases). V was trimmed by 4 bases and J by 3 bases, leaving 13 bases between them. The length of the CDR3 is 14 residues. Germline CDR1 and CDR2: SGHAT and FQNNGV. CDR3 DNA: TGTGCCAGCAGCTCAGGAGGGCGGTTCTACGAGCAGTACTTC. This encodes CASSSGGRFYEQYF.

This chain links TRBV6-1 with TRBJ2-5; 12 bases match TRBD2. This CDR3 is 15 amino acids long. Germline V lookup: CDR1 MNHNS, CDR2 SASEGT. J gave up 3 bases and V 4 bases, and 3 bases lay outside the gene matches. CDR3 sequence (DNA): TGTGCCAGCAGTGCCCGACTAGCGGGGGAAGAGACCCAGTACTTC. Translated: CASSARLAGEETQYF.

J is TRBJ2-7 and V is TRBV15; 9 bases agree with TRBD2. J gave up 0 bases and V 0 bases, and 3 bases lay outside the gene matches. Germline-derived CDR1 and CDR2 are LNHNV and YYDKDF (reference sequence). The CDR3 is made up of 16 amino acids. This CDR3 reads CATSRELSGSSYEQYF. CDR3 sequence (DNA): TGTGCCACCAGCAGAGAGCTTAGCGGGAGCTCCTACGAGCAGTACTTC. Combining the CDR3 with reference TRBV15 and TRBJ2-7 gives the whole variable domain DAMVIQNPRYQVTQFGKPVTLSCSQTLNHNVMYWYQQKSSQAPKLLFHYYDKDFNNEADTPDNFQSRRPNTSFCFLDIRSPGLGDTAMYLCATSRELSGSSYEQYFGPGTRLTVT.

CDR3 nucleotides: TGTGCCAGCAGCCCCGCCTTAGGGACAGGGATTGGAAACACCATATATTTT. It is translated as CASSPALGTGIGNTIYF. This chain connects TRBV9 to TRBJ1-3; TRBD1 agrees at 9 bases. This CDR3 has 17 residues. J was trimmed by 3 bases and V by 4 bases; bases with no gene match: 11. Germline CDR1 is SGDLS and CDR2 is YYNGEE.

CDR3 residues: CASSSAGGRLVQYF. In nucleotides, the CDR3 is TGTGCCAGCAGCTCCGCGGGAGGTCGTTTGGTGCAGTACTTC. The J gene is TRBJ2-7, the V gene TRBV7-3, with 8 bases that match TRBD2. The V gene end was trimmed by 4 bases and the J gene end by 9 bases; junction bases not matched to a gene: 11. The CDR3 consists of 14 residues. The germline CDR1 and CDR2 sequences are SGHTA and FQGTGA.